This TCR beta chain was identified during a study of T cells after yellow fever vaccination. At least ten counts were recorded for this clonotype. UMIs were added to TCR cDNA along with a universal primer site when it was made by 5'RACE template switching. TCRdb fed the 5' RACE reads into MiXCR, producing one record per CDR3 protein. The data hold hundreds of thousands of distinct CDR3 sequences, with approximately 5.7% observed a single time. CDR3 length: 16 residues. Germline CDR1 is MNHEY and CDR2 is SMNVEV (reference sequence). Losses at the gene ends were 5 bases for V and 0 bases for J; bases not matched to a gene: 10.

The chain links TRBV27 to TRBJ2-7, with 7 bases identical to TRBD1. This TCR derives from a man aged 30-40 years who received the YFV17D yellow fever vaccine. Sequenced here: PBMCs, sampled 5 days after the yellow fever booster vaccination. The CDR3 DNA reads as TGTGCCAGCAGTACTTACCGGGACAGAGTCTCCTACGAGCAGTACTTC. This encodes CASSTYRDRVSYEQYF.